Reported below is one T cell receptor beta chain. This sample was taken from a study of shared clonotypes between healthy human individuals. CDR1 SNHLY and CDR2 FYNNEI come from the germline V gene. CDR3 length: 17 amino acids. The trim removed 5 bases at V and 6 bases at J, leaving 15 bases unmatched. Generated by immunoSEQ multiplex PCR, the TCRdb table keeps only in-frame clones and is missing some. The table records roughly 1,500,000 clones, approximately 98.5% of them present only once. This TCR came from a young man in good health. J is TRBJ2-1 and V is TRBV2, with 8 positions matching TRBD2. The sample comprised naive CD4+ T cells sorted from blood. Subset: CD45RA+ positively selected. Here the CDR3 reads CASSNTGGRKGGNEQFF. The CDR3 DNA sequence: TGTGCCAGCAGTAATACAGGCGGGAGGAAAGGGGGCAATGAGCAGTTCTTC.